This passage covers 10 T cell receptor beta chains from one sample sequenced in a study of early T cells in non-severe SARS-CoV-2 infection. A single record per CDR3 protein comes from TCRdb applying MiXCR to the 5' RACE reads. The sample includes about 80,000 distinct CDR3 sequences, roughly 12% of them seen just once. The sequencing input was whole blood. Receptors originate from an adult who was a healthcare worker with PCR-confirmed SARS-CoV-2 infection or an uninfected control (not recorded which).

This chain uses TRBV30 with TRBJ2-4, with 9 bases aligning to TRBD1. V lost 2 bases to trimming and J lost 0 bases; unmatched junction nucleotides: 5. Germline values: CDR1 GTSNPN, CDR2 SVGIG (reference sequence). The CDR3 is 16 amino acids. Here the CDR3 DNA reads TGTGCCTGGAGTACCCCGGGACAGGGAGCCAAAAACATTCAGTACTTC. This codes for CAWSTPGQGAKNIQYF.

This clonotype was seen a single time. The chain uses TRBV20-1 and TRBJ2-7; weak D call: TRBD2 (5 bases). The CDR3 length is 14 residues. In germline, CDR1 is DFQATT, CDR2 SNEGSKA (reference sequence). The V gene lost 1 base and the J gene lost 2 bases, with 12 bases spanning the gap. The CDR3 spells CSARAGTSPYEQYF. The CDR3 DNA reads TGCAGTGCTAGAGCGGGAACCAGCCCCTACGAGCAGTACTTC.

This clonotype was found many times. The genes are TRBV29-1 and TRBJ2-6; D gene ambiguous. The germline CDR1 and CDR2 sequences are SQVTM and ANQGSEA. CDR3 length: 15 residues. The V end lost 1 base, the J end lost 0 bases, and 7 bases lay between the germline ends. CDR3: CSVEGTSSGANVLTF. In nucleotides, the CDR3 is TGCAGCGTTGAAGGGACGTCCTCTGGGGCCAACGTCCTGACTTTC.

This clonotype was seen repeatedly, ten times or more. J is TRBJ1-1 and V is TRBV6-6; D is perhaps TRBD1 (5 bases). The CDR3 runs 12 residues. V was pared by 4 bases and J by 8 bases, with 11 bases between. CDR1 is MNHNY and CDR2 is SVGAGI in the germline V gene (reference sequence). CDR3 protein: CASSSRGLEAFF. CDR3 DNA sequence: TGTGCCAGCAGTTCGAGGGGCCTAGAAGCTTTCTTT.

The chain has TRBV20-1 and TRBJ2-7, with TRBD1 identical over 8 bases. There are 18 residues in the CDR3. V gave up 0 bases and J gave up 0 bases; unmatched junction bases: 13. Germline V lookup: CDR1 DFQATT, CDR2 SNEGSKA (reference sequence). CDR3 bases: TGCAGTGCTAGAGATCTTATCTCTGGACAGGGAAGCTCCTACGAGCAGTACTTC. Translating it yields CSARDLISGQGSSYEQYF.

The genes are TRBV3-1 and TRBJ2-7, with a possible D match to TRBD2 (5 bases). CDR1 and CDR2 (germline): LGHDT, YNNKEL (reference sequence). This CDR3 spans 14 amino acids. The ends were cut back, 4 bases at V and 2 bases at J, with 12 bases in the middle. The CDR3 bases are TGTGCCAGCAGCCGGCTGGGGAGCACCTACGAGCAGTACTTC. Its protein product is CASSRLGSTYEQYF.

This clonotype was counted between two and nine times. The rearrangement joins TRBV10-2 to TRBJ2-6, with D possibly TRBD1 on 5 matching bases. CDR1 WSHSY and CDR2 SAAADI come from the germline V gene. This CDR3 is 16 amino acids long. Trimming removed 3 bases from V and 1 base from J, with 10 bases in between. CDR3 sequence (DNA): TGCGCCAGCAGTGACAGGGTGTCATCTGGGGCCAACGTCCTGACTTTC. This codes for CASSDRVSSGANVLTF.

This clonotype was observed many times. The rearrangement joins TRBV14 to TRBJ2-5, with 7 bases matching TRBD2. This CDR3 has 15 amino acids. The germline gives CDR1 SGHDN, CDR2 FVKESK. J was trimmed by 9 bases and V by 4 bases; bases with no gene match: 14. DNA of the CDR3: TGTGCCAGCAGCCCCCAAGGCGGGGGAAATGTGGCCCAGTACTTC. The encoded protein is CASSPQGGGNVAQYF.

V is TRBV10-3 and J is TRBJ2-1, with 10 bases that match TRBD1. Germline loops: CDR1 ENHRY, CDR2 SYGVKD. J was trimmed by 4 bases and V by 6 bases; bases with no gene match: 18. The CDR3 spans 19 residues. CDR3 coding DNA: TGTGCCATCAGGACCGGGACAGGGGTTTCGAGCGGGGCTTACAATGAGCAGTTCTTC. Its protein product is CAIRTGTGVSSGAYNEQFF.

This clonotype came up a few times. The CDR3 region is CASRNRDPIGSYNEQFF. The CDR3, as DNA: TGTGCCAGCAGGAACCGGGACCCAATCGGATCCTACAATGAGCAGTTCTTC. V is TRBV6-5 and J is TRBJ2-1; D tentatively reads TRBD1 or TRBD2 (5 bases each). CDR1 MNHEY and CDR2 SVGAGI come from the germline V gene. Trimming took 6 bases from V and 1 from J, leaving 19 bases between them. This CDR3 spans 17 amino acids.